A selection of T cell receptor beta chains follows, all from one sample in a study of T cell responses to AZD1222 COVID-19 vaccine. Only in-frame clones appear in the TCRdb table, and some are missing; sequencing was by immunoSEQ multiplex PCR. The sample lists fewer than 150,000 clones, approximately 88% occurring once. The specimen comprised peripheral blood, sampled on day 0 of AZD1222 vaccination. The origin of the receptors is an adult in good health. CDR3s include the opening cysteine and the closing phenylalanine or tryptophan. A D gene is named only where the DNA matches it firmly. Clone size is stated in some rows and not others, as once, few, many or a class when expanded.

.	.	TRBV11-2	13	TRBJ2-3	CASSLGLGDTQYF	TGTGCCAGCAGCTTAGGTCTGGGGGATACGCAGTATTTT
.	.	TRBV28	13	TRBJ2-7	CASSPHAGLEQYF	TGTGCCAGCAGCCCTCACGCAGGGCTCGAGCAGTACTTC
.	.	TRBV24-1	16	TRBJ1-5	CATSDSLGPGDQPQHF	TGTGCCACCAGTGATTCATTAGGCCCAGGCGATCAGCCCCAGCATTTT
.	.	TRBV9	12	TRBJ2-1	CASRASGTEQFF	TGTGCCAGCAGAGCCTCCGGGACGGAGCAGTTCTTC
TRBD1	.	TRBV7-8	15	TRBJ1-2	CASSAGQVLTYGYTF	TGTGCCAGCAGCGCGGGACAGGTCCTAACCTATGGCTACACCTTC
TRBD1	.	TRBV2	14	TRBJ1-5	CASSGGDRSQPQHF	TGTGCCAGCAGTGGGGGGGACAGGTCTCAGCCCCAGCATTTT
TRBD1	.	TRBV19	15	TRBJ1-5	CASSMDRGQIGPQHF	TGTGCCAGTAGTATGGACAGGGGGCAAATTGGGCCCCAGCATTTT
.	.	TRBV5-1	14	TRBJ2-7	CASSTDPGSYEQYF	TGCGCCAGCAGCACGGACCCTGGCTCCTACGAGCAGTACTTC
.	few	TRBV27	14	TRBJ1-5	CASSPRPGNQPQHF	TGTGCCAGCAGTCCGAGACCGGGCAATCAGCCCCAGCATTTT
.	.	TRBV2	15	TRBJ1-5	CASSELDSGYQPQHF	TGTGCCAGCAGTGAATTAGACAGTGGGTATCAGCCCCAGCATTTT
TRBD1	.	TRBV18	15	TRBJ1-1	CASSGYRGLNTEAFF	TGTGCCAGCTCGGGATACAGGGGGCTGAACACTGAAGCTTTCTTT
.	.	TRBV10-3	16	TRBJ1-4	CAISESYTATNEKLFF	TGTGCCATCAGTGAGTCATATACTGCAACTAATGAAAAACTGTTTTTT
TRBD2	.	TRBV3-1/TRBV3-2	15	TRBJ2-5	CASSQVAGRQETQYF	TGTGCCAGCAGCCAAGTAGCGGGGAGGCAAGAGACCCAGTACTTC
TRBD2	.	TRBV3-1/TRBV3-2	17	TRBJ2-7	CASSGLAGGASFHEQYF	TGTGCCAGCAGCGGATTAGCGGGGGGGGCCTCGTTTCACGAGCAGTACTTC
.	.	TRBV9	14	TRBJ2-7	CASSVTGQDYEQYF	TGTGCCAGCAGCGTTACGGGCCAGGACTACGAGCAGTACTTC
TRBD1	.	TRBV7-9	14	TRBJ2-3	CASSFYRGVDTQYF	TGTGCCAGCAGCTTCTACAGGGGGGTAGATACGCAGTATTTT
.	.	TRBV28	15	TRBJ1-6	CASSGSRGINSPLHF	TGTGCCAGCAGCGGTTCGAGGGGAATTAATTCACCCCTCCACTTT